Below, 26 T cell receptor beta chains from the same sample are listed, as sequenced in a study of blood T cell repertoires in COVID-19. This table comes from immunoSEQ multiplex PCR, and its TCRdb copy is limited to in-frame clones, with some not included. Of over 85,000 clones in the sample, around 88% were seen once. Source material: peripheral blood. The receptor set was obtained from a woman aged 70-85 years with acute or convalescent COVID-19.

V and J are TRBV4-2 and TRBJ2-7, with 9 bases lining up with TRBD1. Germline-derived CDR1 and CDR2 are LGHNA and YNFKEQ. With V trimmed by 4 bases and J by 3 bases, 13 bases remained unmatched. The CDR3 runs to 17 residues. In DNA form, the CDR3 reads TGTGCCAGCAGCCCCGAAACCACAGGGGGCCTTCTCTACGAGCAGTACTTC. It encodes CASSPETTGGLLYEQYF.

V gene TRBV10-3 combines with J gene TRBJ1-2; 7 nucleotides agree with TRBD1. Germline lookup yields CDR1 ENHRY and CDR2 SYGVKD. Losses at the gene ends were 7 bases for V and 4 bases for J; bases not matched to a gene: 12. The CDR3 sequence is 15 residues long. The CDR3, as DNA: TGTGCCATCAAGTCTAAGACAGGGTGGGTCTATGGCTACACCTTC. Translating it yields CAIKSKTGWVYGYTF.

The chain links TRBV11-2 to TRBJ1-6, with D perhaps TRBD1 (5 bases). V shed 2 bases and J shed 9 bases, with 17 bases lying between them. Germline V CDR1 and CDR2: SGHAT, FQNNGV. The CDR3 contains 16 residues. The CDR3 bases are TGTGCCAGCAGCTTACTGGGCAGGGAGGCGATTTCACCCCTCCACTTT. The encoded protein is CASSLLGREAISPLHF. Combining the CDR3 with reference TRBV11-2 and TRBJ1-6 gives the whole variable domain EAGVAQSPRYKIIEKRQSVAFWCNPISGHATLYWYQQILGQGPKLLIQFQNNGVVDDSQLPKDRFSAERLKGVDSTLKIQPAKLEDSAVYLCASSLLGREAISPLHFGNGTRLTVT.

J is TRBJ1-2 and V is TRBV29-1; D is perhaps TRBD1 (6 bases). Germline V lookup: CDR1 SQVTM, CDR2 ANQGSEA. V lost 5 bases to trimming and J lost 0 bases, with 10 bases between them. This CDR3 contains 13 residues. The CDR3 DNA reads TGCAGCGTTCTGGACAGTGCTAACTATGGCTACACCTTC. It is translated as CSVLDSANYGYTF.

The V gene is TRBV19, the J gene TRBJ2-7, with D tentatively TRBD2 (5 bases). CDR1 and CDR2 (germline): LNHDA, SQIVND (reference sequence). This CDR3 has 16 amino acids. V was cut by 5 bases and J by 2 bases, with 19 bases left in between. The CDR3 here is CASSSPTSLHPYEQYF. As DNA, the CDR3 is TGTGCCAGTAGTTCACCCACTAGTCTACACCCCTACGAGCAGTACTTC.

This clone has only a few counts. At the DNA level, this CDR3 is encoded by other sequences in the same sample as well. CDR3 protein: CASSFGGETEAFF. The CDR3 DNA is TGCGCCAGCAGCTTCGGGGGGGAAACTGAAGCTTTCTTT. The chain has TRBV5-1 and TRBJ1-1, with a tentative D call TRBD1 (5 bases). This CDR3 has 13 residues. Trimming took 2 bases from V and 5 from J, leaving 10 bases between them. In germline, CDR1 is SGHRS, CDR2 YFSETQ.

This clone was recorded a few times. The V and J genes are TRBV7-8 and TRBJ1-1; the match to TRBD1 covers 7 bases. Germline V lookup: CDR1 SGHVS, CDR2 FQNEAQ. The CDR3 spans 15 residues. V was pared by 4 bases and J by 1 base, with 6 bases of the junction left unmatched. The CDR3 reads CASSSGTAANTEAFF. The CDR3 bases are TGTGCCAGCAGCTCAGGGACAGCAGCGAACACTGAAGCTTTCTTT.

V usage is TRBV2 and J usage is TRBJ1-6; possible D gene TRBD1, 6 bases. Trimming removed 8 bases from V and 0 bases from J, with 17 bases in between. This CDR3 comprises 17 residues. From germline, CDR1 is SNHLY and CDR2 FYNNEI. The CDR3 loop is CASVRQGLSSYNSPLHF. In DNA, the CDR3 is TGTGCCAGCGTCCGGCAGGGGCTTAGCTCCTATAATTCACCCCTCCACTTT.

V is TRBV12-3 or TRBV12-4 and J is TRBJ2-7; D gene ambiguous. The CDR3 consists of 13 residues. The V end was cut by 5 bases, the J end by 2 bases, with 10 bases between. In nucleotides, the CDR3 is TGTGCCAGCAGTCTTCCCGCGGCCTACGAGCAGTACTTC. The encoded protein is CASSLPAAYEQYF.

The V call is TRBV2, the J call TRBJ2-4; 11 positions match TRBD1. Looked up from germline, CDR1 is SNHLY and CDR2 is FYNNEI. This CDR3 comprises 15 residues. J was trimmed by 6 bases and V by 10 bases; bases with no gene match: 11. The CDR3, as DNA: TGTGCCACCTCCTTAACCGGGACAGGGGGAAACATTCAGTACTTC. Translation gives CATSLTGTGGNIQYF.

The chain has TRBV6-5 and TRBJ2-7; 9 bases align to TRBD2. The CDR3 spans 14 residues. Germline trimming cut 8 bases from V and 0 bases from J; bases unmatched to any gene: 5. CDR1 is MNHEY and CDR2 is SVGAGI in the germline V gene. The CDR3 coding sequence is TGTGCCAGCGGCCTAGCGGGGACCTCCTACGAGCAGTACTTC. Its protein product is CASGLAGTSYEQYF.

The chain recombines TRBV5-1 with TRBJ2-3; perhaps TRBD1 as D (6 bases). This CDR3 is 15 amino acids long. The germline CDR1 and CDR2 sequences are SGHRS and YFSETQ. The V end lost 4 bases, the J end lost 0 bases, and 12 bases lay between the germline ends. The CDR3 DNA reads TGCGCCAGCAGCACGGGACACCCGAGCACAGATACGCAGTATTTT. It is translated as CASSTGHPSTDTQYF.

The chain carries TRBV5-1 and TRBJ2-2; TRBD1 matches 8 bases. V gave up 4 bases and J gave up 4 bases; unmatched junction bases: 3. Germline V gene sequence: CDR1 SGHRS, CDR2 YFSETQ. The CDR3 extends over 14 amino acids. This CDR3 is CASSVGQGTGELFF. CDR3 bases: TGCGCCAGCAGCGTTGGACAGGGCACCGGGGAGCTGTTTTTT. Based on the CDR3 plus reference TRBV5-1 and TRBJ2-2, the full variable domain is KAGVTQTPRYLIKTRGQQVTLSCSPISGHRSVSWYQQTPGQGLQFLFEYFSETQRNKGNFPGRFSGRQFSNSRSEMNVSTLELGDSALYLCASSVGQGTGELFFGEGSRLTVL.

The rearrangement links TRBV27 to TRBJ1-2; D is uncertain. Germline V gene sequence: CDR1 MNHEY, CDR2 SMNVEV (reference sequence). Trimming stripped 6 bases from V and 3 bases from J, with 11 bases between. CDR3 length: 13 amino acids. The CDR3 DNA follows: TGTGCCAGCAGCAAAGATCCGGACTATGGCTACACCTTC. Translation gives CASSKDPDYGYTF.

The V call is TRBV2, the J call TRBJ2-7; maybe TRBD2 (6 bases). The germline V and J ends were trimmed by 7 bases and 3 bases, with 19 bases remaining between them. Germline V lookup: CDR1 SNHLY, CDR2 FYNNEI. This CDR3 region has 15 residues. DNA for the CDR3: TGTGCCAGCAACGCGCGGGATCGAGGCGACTACGAGCAGTACTTC. This codes for CASNARDRGDYEQYF.

The chain employs TRBV6-5 and TRBJ1-5; weak D call: TRBD1 (6 bases). V dropped 10 bases and J dropped 0 bases, with 13 bases sitting between them. Germline assignment: CDR1 MNHEY and CDR2 SVGAGI. The CDR3 extends over 14 amino acids. The DNA for the CDR3 is TGTGCCACCCGTGGACAGACTAGCAATCAGCCCCAGCATTTT. This translates into CATRGQTSNQPQHF.

The J gene is TRBJ1-2, the V gene TRBV6-1, with TRBD1 identical over 7 bases. CDR1 is MNHNS, CDR2 SASEGT, per germline. This CDR3 contains 16 residues. The ends lost 3 bases at V and 3 bases at J; junction bases unmatched: 10. The CDR3: CASSDSTGSVDYGYTF. Written as DNA, the CDR3 is TGTGCCAGCAGTGATTCGACAGGGTCGGTTGACTATGGCTACACCTTC.

The chain uses TRBV2 and TRBJ2-3, with D possibly TRBD2 on 5 matching bases. Trimming stripped 6 bases from V and 0 bases from J, with 10 bases between. Germline CDR1 is SNHLY and CDR2 is FYNNEI. CDR3 length equals 14 residues. This CDR3 reads CASSGGGSTDTQYF. Written as DNA, the CDR3 is TGTGCCAGCAGCGGTGGAGGAAGCACAGATACGCAGTATTTT.

This clone was seen only a few times. V usage is TRBV13 and J usage is TRBJ2-7; 9 nucleotides line up with TRBD2. V trimming: 2 bases; J trimming: 0 bases; junction bases outside the gene matches: 14. CDR3 length equals 19 residues. CDR1 and CDR2 (germline): PRHDT, FYEKMQ (reference sequence). The CDR3 region is CASSLSARGSGSPSYEQYF. The CDR3, as DNA: TGTGCCAGCAGCTTATCGGCTCGGGGTAGCGGGAGCCCCTCCTACGAGCAGTACTTC.

This chain connects TRBV6-5 to TRBJ1-2; D gene ambiguous. Germline lookup yields CDR1 MNHEY and CDR2 SVGAGI. Trimming cost V 5 bases and J 10 bases, with 8 bases left between them. This CDR3 is 10 amino acids long. This CDR3 is CASSNLVYTF. CDR3 sequence (DNA): TGTGCCAGCAGTAATCTTGTCTACACCTTC.

The chain uses TRBV5-4 and TRBJ1-1; D is perhaps TRBD1 (5 bases). Germline values: CDR1 SGHNT, CDR2 YYREEE (reference sequence). This CDR3 has 14 amino acids. V was trimmed by 9 bases and J by 1 base, leaving 16 bases between them. CDR3 amino acids: CATKLGGENTEAFF. The CDR3 DNA reads TGTGCCACCAAGCTTGGGGGGGAGAACACTGAAGCTTTCTTT.

The chain uses TRBV5-4 and TRBJ2-2; D is unclear. In germline, CDR1 is SGHNT, CDR2 YYREEE (reference sequence). Between the trimmed V and J ends, which lost 0 bases and 4 bases, there was a span of 13 bases. This CDR3 region has 16 residues. CDR3 protein: CASSLVQQIPTGELFF. The CDR3, as DNA: TGTGCCAGCAGCTTGGTACAGCAAATACCCACCGGGGAGCTGTTTTTT.

This chain links TRBV7-9 with TRBJ1-4, with D hard to call. This CDR3 comprises 16 residues. With 4 bases removed from V and 5 bases from J, the gap between germline ends came to 17 bases. The germline V gene encodes CDR1 SEHNR and CDR2 FQNEAQ (reference sequence). The CDR3 region has the DNA TGTGCCAGCAGCTACCGGGATTCCATCTCGAATGAAAAACTGTTTTTT. Its protein product is CASSYRDSISNEKLFF.

V is TRBV25-1 and J is TRBJ1-2, with a weak D call TRBD1 (5 bases). This CDR3 has 13 residues. The ends were cut back, 3 bases at V and 6 bases at J, with 11 bases in the middle. Germline CDR1 is MGHDK and CDR2 is SYGVNS. CDR3 sequence reads: CASSEFRGDGYTF. The CDR3 nucleotides read TGTGCCAGCAGTGAGTTTCGGGGGGATGGCTACACCTTC.

The V and J genes are TRBV7-9 and TRBJ1-2, with 9 nucleotides matching TRBD1. This CDR3 spans 16 amino acids. V shed 5 bases and J 4 bases; nucleotides not matched to a gene: 11. CDR1 SEHNR and CDR2 FQNEAQ come from the germline V gene (reference sequence). The CDR3 loop is CASSKGDRADFYGYTF. DNA of the CDR3: TGTGCCAGCAGCAAAGGGGACAGGGCGGATTTCTATGGCTACACCTTC.

The rearrangement uses TRBV18 and TRBJ2-5; 9 bases agree with TRBD2. V lost 3 bases to trimming and J lost 5 bases; unmatched junction nucleotides: 7. CDR3 length: 15 residues. CDR1 is KGHSH and CDR2 is LQKENI in the germline V gene. As DNA, the CDR3 is TGTGCCAGCTCACCTCTTAGCGGGAGTAGGGAGACCCAGTACTTC. It yields the protein CASSPLSGSRETQYF.